The 29 T cell receptor beta chains presented below share a single source sample, sequenced in a study of T cells in Graves' hyperthyroidism and ophthalmopathy. Template material for amplifying TCR beta CDR3 regions consisted of RNA transcripts. Researchers ran a first-round RT-PCR on the TCR CDR3 using the HTBI primer set. TCRdb recomputed calls from the multiplex PCR reads with MiXCR, one row per CDR3 protein. The sample consists of over 300,000 distinct CDR3 sequences, 12% to 15% of them appearing once. Material for sequencing was blood. The receptors shown here come from a woman aged 40-49 years with Graves' ophthalmopathy.

The chain links TRBV28 to TRBJ1-2; D gene uncertain. With 6 bases removed from V and 7 bases from J, the gap between germline ends came to 15 bases. CDR1 is MDHEN, CDR2 SYDVKM, per germline. The CDR3 totals 13 residues. The CDR3 region is CASSATPDRGYTF. For the CDR3, the DNA is TGTGCCAGCAGCGCCACACCCGACCGTGGCTACACCTTC.

The sample holds many counts of this clonotype. The chain couples TRBV6-1 to TRBJ1-1, with a possible D match to TRBD1 (5 bases). The CDR3 is 12 amino acids. In germline, CDR1 is MNHNS, CDR2 SASEGT. With 6 bases removed from V and 4 bases from J, the gap between germline ends came to 9 bases. The CDR3 spells CASRRTSTEAFF. The CDR3 coding sequence is TGTGCCAGCAGACGGACAAGCACTGAAGCTTTCTTT.

The sample holds a few counts of this clonotype. This clone may be a read error of a much larger clone one base away. This CDR3 is missing its conserved last phenylalanine or tryptophan, likely due to a read error. The V gene is TRBV7-8, the J gene TRBJ2-5; D may be TRBD1 or TRBD2 (6 bases each). This CDR3 has 19 amino acids. V was pared by 5 bases and J by 2 bases, with 27 bases between. Germline-derived CDR1 and CDR2 are SGHVS and FQNEAQ. CDR3 amino acids: CASSTTRDTGHLFQETQYS. DNA for the CDR3: TGTGCCAGCAGCACCACGCGGGATACGGGACATCTATTTCAAGAGACCCAGTACTCC.

This clonotype has at least ten counts. CDR3 region: CSARPRVGAYNEQFF. CDR3 DNA: TGCAGTGCTAGACCCCGGGTAGGAGCCTACAATGAGCAGTTCTTC. This chain uses TRBV20-1 with TRBJ2-1, with D unclear. CDR3 length equals 15 residues. The V gene's germline CDR1 is DFQATT and CDR2 SNEGSKA (reference sequence). Trimming removed 2 bases at V and 2 bases at J, with 13 bases between.

J is TRBJ2-1 and V is TRBV5-6; D remains unclear. Trimming removed 2 bases from V and 10 bases from J, with 7 bases in between. CDR1 SGHDT and CDR2 YYEEEE come from the germline V gene. This CDR3 is 11 amino acids long. The CDR3 loop reads CASSFDREQFF. CDR3 coding DNA: TGTGCCAGCAGCTTTGACCGGGAGCAGTTCTTC.

In its sample, this clonotype was seen many times. The chain uses TRBV7-8 and TRBJ1-5; D call uncertain. The germline V gene has CDR1 SGHVS and CDR2 FQNEAQ. The length of the CDR3 is 15 residues. V dropped 1 base and J dropped 1 base, with 8 bases sitting between them. The CDR3 bases are TGTGCCAGCAGCTTAGAACGATTCAGCAATCAGCCCCAGCATTTT. Its translation: CASSLERFSNQPQHF.

This clonotype was recorded at least ten times. The chain has TRBV15 and TRBJ2-2; the D is unclear. This CDR3 spans 14 amino acids. CDR1 LNHNV and CDR2 YYDKDF come from the germline V gene (reference sequence). Trimming cost V 0 bases and J 6 bases, with 8 bases left between them. CDR3 in amino acids: CATSRDRSSGELFF. In nucleotides, the CDR3 is TGTGCCACCAGCAGAGATCGAAGTTCCGGGGAGCTGTTTTTT. Based on the CDR3 plus reference TRBV15 and TRBJ2-2, the full variable domain is DAMVIQNPRYQVTQFGKPVTLSCSQTLNHNVMYWYQQKSSQAPKLLFHYYDKDFNNEADTPDNFQSRRPNTSFCFLDIRSPGLGDTAMYLCATSRDRSSGELFFGEGSRLTVL.

The rearrangement joins TRBV19 to TRBJ1-6, with TRBD1 matching 10 bases. Germline CDR1 is LNHDA and CDR2 is SQIVND (reference sequence). The CDR3 has 14 amino acids. V trimming: 7 bases; J trimming: 9 bases; junction bases outside the gene matches: 6. The CDR3 protein is CASKNRDRGSPLHF. The CDR3 region has the DNA TGTGCCAGTAAGAACCGGGACAGGGGTTCACCCCTCCACTTT.

This clonotype has a count of ten or more. The chain combines TRBV7-8 with TRBJ2-5; the D is unclear. V lost 5 bases, J lost 5 bases, and 18 bases lay in between. This CDR3 region has 15 residues. CDR1 SGHVS and CDR2 FQNEAQ come from the germline V gene. In DNA, the CDR3 is TGTGCCAGCAGCCGAAAGATAATAGATTGGGAGACCCAGTACTTC. Translation gives CASSRKIIDWETQYF. The entire variable domain, with the rest obtained from reference TRBV7-8 and TRBJ2-5, is as follows: GAGVSQSPRYKVAKRGQDVALRCDPISGHVSLFWYQQALGQGPEFLTYFQNEAQLDKSGLPSDRFFAERPEGSVSTLKIQRTQQEDSAVYLCASSRKIIDWETQYFGPGTRLLVL.

The chain carries TRBV27 and TRBJ2-5; D might be TRBD1 or TRBD2, each matching 5 bases. Trimming took off 6 bases at V and 4 bases at J, with 18 bases between the two ends. This CDR3 has 15 amino acids. Germline V gene lookup returns CDR1 MNHEY and CDR2 SMNVEV (reference sequence). The CDR3: CASSTGGGPTETQYF. CDR3 sequence (DNA): TGTGCCAGCAGCACAGGTGGGGGACCGACAGAGACCCAGTACTTC.

This chain links TRBV6-1 with TRBJ1-1; 7 bases line up with TRBD1. V shed 4 bases, J shed 5 bases, and the junction held 7 bases outside the gene matches. The CDR3 extends over 14 amino acids. Germline loops: CDR1 MNHNS, CDR2 SASEGT. The chain's CDR3 is CASSVGQARTEAFF. CDR3 coding DNA: TGTGCCAGCAGTGTCGGACAGGCTCGTACTGAAGCTTTCTTT.

The sample holds many counts of this clonotype. V and J are TRBV11-2 and TRBJ2-7; no clear D. This CDR3 has 11 amino acids. The ends were cut back, 3 bases at V and 6 bases at J, with 6 bases in the middle. Germline V gives CDR1 SGHAT, CDR2 FQNNGV. The CDR3 protein is CASSFMGEQYF. CDR3 coding DNA: TGTGCCAGCAGCTTCATGGGCGAGCAGTACTTC.

This clonotype was seen more than once but under ten times. The chain recombines TRBV7-9 with TRBJ1-2; the D is unclear. This CDR3 spans 13 amino acids. Germline V gene data show CDR1 as SEHNR and CDR2 as FQNEAQ (reference sequence). Between the trimmed V and J ends, which lost 1 base and 8 bases, there was a span of 11 bases. For the CDR3, the DNA is TGTGCCAGCAGCTTAGATTGGCGCACAGGCTACACCTTC. It translates to CASSLDWRTGYTF.

This clonotype was detected many times. CDR3 sequence (DNA): TGCAGCGTTGAAGGTTCCGACAGGGGTGGAGGCTACACCTTC. Protein product: CSVEGSDRGGGYTF. The chain has TRBV29-1 and TRBJ1-2; 8 nucleotides align to TRBD1. J lost 8 bases, V lost 1 base, and 9 bases had no gene match. Germline lookup yields CDR1 SQVTM and CDR2 ANQGSEA. The CDR3 contains 14 residues.

This sequence joins TRBV5-6 and TRBJ1-6; D gene uncertain. The germline V and J ends were trimmed by 4 bases and 8 bases, with 16 bases remaining between them. The germline gives CDR1 SGHDT, CDR2 YYEEEE. The CDR3 is made up of 15 amino acids. CDR3 nucleotides: TGTGCCAGCAGCCCACGTCTCGGGAGGGATTCACCCCTCCACTTT. Translating it yields CASSPRLGRDSPLHF.

The table lists this clonotype with many counts. The chain carries TRBV12-3 or TRBV12-4 and TRBJ1-5, with D perhaps matching TRBD1 (5 bases). V was pared by 3 bases and J by 5 bases, with 14 bases between. The CDR3 spans 15 residues. CDR3 in DNA: TGTGCCAGCAGTTTTGGAGGGGTATCGGATCAGCCCCAGCATTTT. It is translated as CASSFGGVSDQPQHF.

The rearrangement links TRBV7-2 to TRBJ2-5, with a possible D match to TRBD1 (6 bases). The CDR3 has 13 amino acids. CDR1 and CDR2 from the germline V gene are SGHTA and FQGNSA. Trimming removed 5 bases from V and 5 bases from J, with 12 bases in between. Written as DNA, the CDR3 is TGTGCCAGCAGCCGGACAGTCGTGGAGACCCAGTACTTC. This codes for CASSRTVVETQYF.

The rearrangement uses TRBV10-3 and TRBJ1-6, with 7 nucleotides matching TRBD1. The J segment lost 7 bases and the V segment lost 10 bases, leaving 10 bases of the junction unmatched. Germline V lookup: CDR1 ENHRY, CDR2 SYGVKD. The CDR3 has 14 amino acids. CDR3 protein: CATDTGTVNSPLHF. CDR3 coding DNA: TGTGCCACCGACACCGGGACAGTGAATTCACCCCTCCACTTT.

This clonotype has a count of ten or more. This chain connects TRBV6-2 or TRBV6-3 to TRBJ2-5; D uncertain. The V gene's germline CDR1 is MNHEY and CDR2 SVGEGT. CDR3 size: 14 residues. V was trimmed by 6 bases and J by 0 bases, leaving 11 bases between them. The CDR3 bases are TGTGCCAGCAGCCATGGACCTAACCAAGAGACCCAGTACTTC. Encoded protein: CASSHGPNQETQYF.

Many counts were recorded for this clonotype. V and J are TRBV27 and TRBJ2-1; 11 bases match TRBD2. CDR3 length equals 16 residues. The V gene end was trimmed by 5 bases and the J gene end by 8 bases; junction bases not matched to a gene: 11. Germline loops: CDR1 MNHEY, CDR2 SMNVEV (reference sequence). CDR3 amino acids: CASSVAGGPVRDEQFF. The DNA of the CDR3 is TGTGCCAGCAGTGTAGCGGGGGGGCCTGTTAGGGATGAGCAGTTCTTC.

This clonotype was seen many times. The chain joins TRBV7-2 to TRBJ2-7; D might be TRBD1 (6 bases). CDR1 and CDR2 (germline): SGHTA, FQGNSA. There are 14 residues in the CDR3. The ends were cut back, 5 bases at V and 0 bases at J, with 11 bases in the middle. The CDR3 nucleotides read TGTGCCAGCAGCCAGACAGGCGCCTCCTACGAGCAGTACTTC. Translating it yields CASSQTGASYEQYF.

The rearrangement links TRBV7-9 to TRBJ2-7, with TRBD1 matching over 8 bases. Germline lookup yields CDR1 SEHNR and CDR2 FQNEAQ (reference sequence). The trim removed 8 bases at V and 3 bases at J, leaving 6 bases unmatched. The CDR3 contains 13 residues. The CDR3 loop reads CASEGQENYEQYF. CDR3 nucleotides: TGTGCCAGCGAGGGACAGGAGAACTACGAGCAGTACTTC.

Comment on this clonotype: This may stem from a read error, because a much larger clone lies one nucleotide away. The chain is built from TRBV5-6 and TRBJ2-7; D may match TRBD1 or TRBD2 (5 bases each). This CDR3 comprises 14 residues. The V gene lost 1 base and the J gene lost 0 bases, with 8 bases spanning the gap. Germline V CDR1 and CDR2: SGHDT, YYEEEE. The CDR3: CASSLWGSSYEQYF. CDR3 coding DNA: TGTGCCAGCAGCTTGTGGGGGAGCTCCTACGAGCAGTACTTC. Drawing the rest from reference TRBV5-6 and TRBJ2-7, the complete variable domain is DAGVTQSPTHLIKTRGQQVTLRCSPKSGHDTVSWYQQALGQGPQFIFQYYEEEERQRGNFPDRFSGHQFPNYSSELNVNALLLGDSALYLCASSLWGSSYEQYFGPGTRLTVT.

This clonotype occurred a few times. The J gene is TRBJ2-7, the V gene TRBV4-1; weak D call: TRBD1 (5 bases). Trimming took off 1 base at V and 1 base at J, with 11 bases between the two ends. The CDR3 extends over 15 amino acids. CDR1 and CDR2 from the germline V gene are MGHRA and YSYEKL. This CDR3 is CASSQGQIKSYEQYF. CDR3 nucleotide sequence: TGCGCCAGCAGCCAAGGACAGATAAAGTCCTACGAGCAGTACTTC.

This chain links TRBV20-1 with TRBJ2-7, with 8 bases fitting TRBD1. This CDR3 region has 13 residues. V gave up 3 bases and J gave up 3 bases; unmatched junction bases: 4. The germline V gene has CDR1 DFQATT and CDR2 SNEGSKA (reference sequence). CDR3 sequence: CSASSGQGYEQYF. In DNA form, the CDR3 reads TGCAGTGCTAGCTCCGGACAGGGCTACGAGCAGTACTTC.

The rearrangement links TRBV11-2 to TRBJ1-1; D not resolved. This CDR3 region has 14 residues. V dropped 2 bases and J dropped 8 bases, with 15 bases sitting between them. From germline, CDR1 is SGHAT and CDR2 FQNNGV. CDR3 loop: CASSLLAGFDEAFF. The DNA for the CDR3 is TGTGCCAGCAGCTTACTCGCAGGCTTCGACGAAGCTTTCTTT.

This clonotype was found many times. V is TRBV28 and J is TRBJ1-1; tentative D call: TRBD1 (6 bases). The CDR3 sequence is 15 residues long. Trimming stripped 5 bases from V and 4 bases from J, with 17 bases between. In germline, CDR1 is MDHEN, CDR2 SYDVKM. CDR3 sequence: CASSPGDGEFTEAFF. The CDR3 DNA reads TGTGCCAGCAGTCCAGGGGATGGGGAGTTCACTGAAGCTTTCTTT.

In this sample, this clonotype turned up many times. This chain connects TRBV28 to TRBJ1-4; 8 bases line up with TRBD1. From germline, CDR1 is MDHEN and CDR2 SYDVKM. The CDR3 is 15 residues long. With V trimmed by 5 bases and J by 4 bases, 6 bases remained unmatched. As DNA, the CDR3 is TGTGCCAGCAGTACCCAGGACAGGGTTAATGAAAAACTGTTTTTT. This gives the protein CASSTQDRVNEKLFF.

This clonotype was recorded at least ten times. CDR3 sequence (DNA): TGTGCCAGCAGCTTAATGAGGAACACTGAAGCTTTCTTT. Amino acids: CASSLMRNTEAFF. The chain couples TRBV7-6 to TRBJ1-1; D remains unclear. The CDR3 length is 13 residues. The V end was cut by 2 bases, the J end by 1 base, with 5 bases between. Per the germline V gene, CDR1 is SGHVS and CDR2 is FNYEAQ.